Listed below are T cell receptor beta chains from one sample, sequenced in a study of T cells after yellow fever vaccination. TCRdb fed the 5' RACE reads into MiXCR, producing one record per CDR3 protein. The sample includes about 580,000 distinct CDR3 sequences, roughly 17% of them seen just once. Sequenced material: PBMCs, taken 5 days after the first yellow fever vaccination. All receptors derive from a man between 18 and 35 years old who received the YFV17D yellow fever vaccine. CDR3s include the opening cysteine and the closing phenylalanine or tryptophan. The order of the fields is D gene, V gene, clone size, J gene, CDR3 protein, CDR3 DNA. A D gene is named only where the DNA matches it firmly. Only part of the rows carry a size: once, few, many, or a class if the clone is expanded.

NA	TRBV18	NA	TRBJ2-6	CASSPQASRANVLTF	TGTGCCAGCTCACCACAGGCATCCCGGGCCAACGTCCTGACTTTC
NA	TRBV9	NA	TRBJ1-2	CASSRDGKLPLGYTF	TGTGCCAGCAGCCGAGACGGGAAACTCCCCCTTGGCTACACCTTC
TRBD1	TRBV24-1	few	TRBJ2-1	CATSRGTGAFDEQFF	TGTGCCACCAGTCGAGGGACAGGGGCCTTTGATGAGCAGTTCTTC
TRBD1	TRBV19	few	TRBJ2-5	CASKGTGVLETQYF	TGTGCCAGTAAAGGGACAGGGGTTTTGGAGACCCAGTACTTC
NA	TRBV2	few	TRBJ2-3	CASRRDSDTQYF	TGTGCCAGCCGCAGGGATTCAGATACGCAGTATTTT
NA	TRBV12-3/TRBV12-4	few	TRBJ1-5	CASRQTGYNQPQHF	TGTGCCAGCAGACAAACAGGGTACAATCAGCCCCAGCATTTT
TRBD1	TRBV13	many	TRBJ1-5	CASSSGGSNQPQHF	TGTGCCAGCAGCTCAGGGGGTAGCAATCAGCCCCAGCATTTT
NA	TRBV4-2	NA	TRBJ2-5	CASSQGGAEEETQYF	TGTGCCAGCAGCCAAGGAGGGGCCGAGGAAGAGACCCAGTACTTC
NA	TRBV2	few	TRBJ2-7	CASSTGDEQYF	TGTGCCAGCAGCACCGGGGACGAGCAGTACTTC
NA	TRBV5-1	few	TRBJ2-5	CASNRGGETQYF	TGCGCCAGCAACCGGGGTGGGGAGACCCAGTACTTC
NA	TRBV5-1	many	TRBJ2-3	CASSSRTDPTQYF	TGCGCCAGCAGCTCGAGGACAGACCCGACGCAGTATTTT
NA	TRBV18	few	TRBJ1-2	CASSPRTESYGYTF	TGTGCCAGCTCACCCAGGACGGAATCCTATGGCTACACCTTC
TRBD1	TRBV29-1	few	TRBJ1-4	CSAAPGQPNEKLFF	TGCAGCGCCGCGCCGGGACAGCCCAATGAAAAACTGTTTTTT
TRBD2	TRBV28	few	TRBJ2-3	CASSFAAGGITDTQYF	TGTGCCAGCAGTTTCGCGGCGGGGGGGATCACAGATACGCAGTATTTT
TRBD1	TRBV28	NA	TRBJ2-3	CASRAWTGNTDTQYF	TGTGCCAGCAGGGCCTGGACAGGGAACACAGATACGCAGTATTTT
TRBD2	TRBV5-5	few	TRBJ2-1	CASSLGRLAEYNEQFF	TGTGCCAGCAGCTTGGGTCGGCTAGCGGAGTACAATGAGCAGTTCTTC
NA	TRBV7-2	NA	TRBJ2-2	CASSLARGNTGELFF	TGTGCCAGCAGCTTAGCCAGGGGGAACACCGGGGAGCTGTTTTTT
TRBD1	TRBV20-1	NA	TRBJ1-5	CSALTTGDRQPQHF	TGCAGTGCTTTGACTACAGGGGATCGTCAGCCCCAGCATTTT
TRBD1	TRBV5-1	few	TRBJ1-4	CASTLSGTGDEKLFF	TGCGCCAGCACCTTATCCGGGACAGGGGATGAAAAACTGTTTTTT
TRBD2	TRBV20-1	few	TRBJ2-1	CSARDKRGTYNEQFF	TGCAGTGCTAGAGATAAGCGGGGGACGTACAATGAGCAGTTCTTC
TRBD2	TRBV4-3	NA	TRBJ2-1	CASSRSPSGGGREQFF	TGCGCCAGCAGCCGGTCCCCCAGCGGGGGGGGCCGGGAGCAGTTCTTC
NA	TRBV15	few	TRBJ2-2	CATSRAHGSNTGELFF	TGTGCCACCAGCAGAGCCCACGGGTCTAACACCGGGGAGCTGTTTTTT
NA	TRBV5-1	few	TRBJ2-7	CASSSPGTHERYF	TGCGCCAGCAGCTCCCCGGGCACACATGAACGGTACTTC
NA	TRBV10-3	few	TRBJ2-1	CAISDSLKTWGFF	TGTGCCATCAGTGATTCGCTGAAAACGTGGGGGTTCTTC
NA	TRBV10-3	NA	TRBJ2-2	CAISELDTGELFF	TGTGCCATCAGTGAGCTAGACACCGGGGAGCTGTTTTTT
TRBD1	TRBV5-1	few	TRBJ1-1	CASSSGQGWTEAFF	TGCGCCAGCAGCTCCGGACAGGGGTGGACTGAAGCTTTCTTT
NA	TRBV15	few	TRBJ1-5	CATSSHSSNQPQHF	TGTGCCACCAGCAGTCACAGTAGCAATCAGCCCCAGCATTTT
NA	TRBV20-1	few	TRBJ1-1	CSARVGARGAEAFF	TGCAGTGCTAGAGTGGGGGCACGTGGCGCTGAAGCTTTCTTT
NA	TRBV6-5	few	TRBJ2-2	CASSLAKTTGELFF	TGTGCCAGCAGTCTCGCAAAGACGACCGGGGAGCTGTTTTTT
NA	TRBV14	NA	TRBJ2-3	CASSPSREVVVADTQYF	TGTGCCAGCAGCCCCTCCAGGGAAGTCGTCGTGGCAGATACGCAGTATTTT
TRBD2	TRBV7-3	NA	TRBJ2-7	CASSLNPGGSYEQYF	TGTGCCAGCAGCTTAAATCCGGGGGGCTCCTACGAGCAGTACTTC
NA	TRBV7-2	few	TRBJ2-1	CASRRRVDNEQFF	TGTGCCAGCAGAAGACGGGTAGACAATGAGCAGTTCTTC
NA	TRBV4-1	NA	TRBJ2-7	CASSQGVKGVSSYEQYF	TGCGCCAGCAGCCAAGGTGTGAAAGGCGTTAGCTCCTACGAGCAGTACTTC
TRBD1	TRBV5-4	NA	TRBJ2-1	CASSLDRVDNEQFF	TGTGCCAGCAGTCTAGACAGGGTCGACAATGAGCAGTTCTTC
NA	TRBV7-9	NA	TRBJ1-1	CASSLDLDLNTEAFF	TGTGCCAGCAGCTTAGATCTGGACCTGAACACTGAAGCTTTCTTT
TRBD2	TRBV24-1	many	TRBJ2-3	CATGQRGSSTDTQYF	TGTGCCACCGGGCAGCGGGGGTCTAGCACAGATACGCAGTATTTT